The 30 T cell receptor beta chains below were found in one sample sequenced in a study of T cells in Graves' hyperthyroidism and ophthalmopathy. TCR beta CDR3 region amplification was performed from RNA transcripts. During a first-round RT-PCR of the TCR CDR3, the HTBI primer set was used. In TCRdb, the multiplex PCR reads were re-called with MiXCR into one record per CDR3 protein. The sample lists 130,000 or so distinct CDR3 sequences, around 21% occurring once. Source material: blood. The receptors were gathered from a woman in her 50s with Graves' hyperthyroidism that later progressed to Graves' ophthalmopathy.

The V call is TRBV11-2, the J call TRBJ1-1, with 8 bases lining up with TRBD1. CDR1 and CDR2 from the germline V gene are SGHAT and FQNNGV. This CDR3 has 14 amino acids. J gave up 11 bases and V 3 bases, and 11 bases lay outside the gene matches. CDR3: CASSFIQGVSGAFF. CDR3 in DNA: TGTGCCAGCAGCTTTATACAGGGGGTTTCGGGTGCTTTCTTT.

This clonotype was counted a single time. This may come from a read error, since a much larger clone is one base off. The rearrangement joins TRBV12-5 to TRBJ2-7; 10 bases agree with TRBD1. With 8 bases clipped from V and 5 bases from J, the junction kept 6 bases outside the gene matches. This CDR3 has 13 amino acids. Germline CDR1 reads LGHNT; CDR2 reads FRNRAP. CDR3 nucleotides: TGTGCTAGTAGTTCGGGACAGGGGAACGAGCAGTACTTC. Translated, it gives CASSSGQGNEQYF.

This clonotype was recorded a few times. This chain connects TRBV20-1 to TRBJ2-7; D uncertain. This CDR3 is 13 amino acids long. Germline CDR1 is DFQATT and CDR2 is SNEGSKA (reference sequence). With 3 bases removed from V and 7 bases from J, the gap between germline ends came to 16 bases. The CDR3 bases are TGCAGTGCTAGCCAAGCCCCCCTACGGGAGCAGTACTTC. It is translated as CSASQAPLREQYF.

Many counts were recorded for this clonotype. J is TRBJ2-5 and V is TRBV18, with 8 bases matching TRBD1. From germline, CDR1 is KGHSH and CDR2 LQKENI. Trimming took 3 bases from V and 2 from J; bases not matched to a gene: 5. The CDR3 sequence is 15 residues long. The DNA for the CDR3 is TGTGCCAGCTCACCCGGGACAGGTTGGCAAGAGACCCAGTACTTC. It is translated as CASSPGTGWQETQYF.

This clonotype was seen ten or more times. The chain couples TRBV11-2 to TRBJ1-4, with D perhaps TRBD1 (5 bases). Germline V gene lookup returns CDR1 SGHAT and CDR2 FQNNGV. This CDR3 contains 14 residues. The V and J ends lost 1 base and 5 bases respectively, with 8 bases between them. The CDR3 region has the DNA TGTGCCAGCAGCTTAGGGGGCTACAATGAAAAACTGTTTTTT. Translated: CASSLGGYNEKLFF.

This clonotype turned up a few times. The chain uses TRBV24-1 and TRBJ2-2; TRBD2 might be the D (6 bases). Deletions cut 7 bases from V and 6 bases from J, with 17 bases between. The germline V gene encodes CDR1 KGHDR and CDR2 SFDVKD. The CDR3 totals 15 residues. The CDR3 DNA reads as TGTGCCACCAGCCCCGCCGCTAGCGCCGCCGGGGAGCTGTTTTTT. It specifies CATSPAASAAGELFF.

This clonotype has at least ten counts. The rearrangement joins TRBV28 to TRBJ2-1; the match to TRBD2 covers 11 bases. V was clipped by 5 bases and J by 4 bases; unmatched bases: 7. This CDR3 contains 16 residues. Germline values: CDR1 MDHEN, CDR2 SYDVKM. The CDR3 bases are TGTGCCAGCAGTCCCCGTAGCGGGAGGGAGTACAATGAGCAGTTCTTC. Its protein is CASSPRSGREYNEQFF.

The rearrangement joins TRBV28 to TRBJ1-3, with 7 positions matching TRBD1. This CDR3 is built from 15 residues. Losses at the gene ends were 6 bases for V and 0 bases for J; bases not matched to a gene: 5. Germline CDR1 MDHEN, CDR2 SYDVKM. CDR3 sequence reads: CASSQGTASGNTIYF. In DNA, the CDR3 is TGTGCCAGCAGCCAAGGGACAGCCTCTGGAAACACCATATATTTT.

This clonotype was detected ten times or more. The chain couples TRBV12-3 or TRBV12-4 to TRBJ2-2; a possible D gene is TRBD2 (5 bases). The CDR3 sequence is 14 residues long. Deletions cut 3 bases from V and 4 bases from J, with 9 bases between. CDR3 coding DNA: TGTGCCAGCAGTTTCCGGGGAAGCACCGGGGAGCTGTTTTTT. This translates into CASSFRGSTGELFF.

The V and J genes are TRBV20-1 and TRBJ2-7, with a tentative D call TRBD2 (6 bases). V lost 0 bases and J lost 3, with 15 bases in between. CDR1 DFQATT and CDR2 SNEGSKA come from the germline V gene (reference sequence). The CDR3 spans 15 residues. The CDR3 protein is CSARDETSERYEQYF. The CDR3 coding sequence is TGCAGTGCTAGAGATGAGACTAGTGAACGCTACGAGCAGTACTTC.

Ten or more counts support this clonotype. V usage is TRBV29-1 and J usage is TRBJ1-1; TRBD1 matches at 7 bases. CDR1 and CDR2 from the germline V gene are SQVTM and ANQGSEA. The CDR3 is made up of 11 amino acids. The V and J ends lost 6 bases and 6 bases, in that order; junction bases with no gene match: 4. CDR3 in DNA: TGCAGCGTAGGGGACAGCCCTGAAGCTTTCTTT. It translates to CSVGDSPEAFF.

The rearrangement uses TRBV5-1 and TRBJ2-1; a weak D match, TRBD2 (6 bases). This CDR3 comprises 14 residues. V was cut by 3 bases and J by 8 bases, with 15 bases left in between. CDR1 SGHRS and CDR2 YFSETQ come from the germline V gene. This CDR3 is CASSSEGWWDEQFF. CDR3 DNA: TGCGCCAGCAGCTCGGAGGGTTGGTGGGATGAGCAGTTCTTC. The full variable domain, its missing parts supplied by reference TRBV5-1 and TRBJ2-1, is KAGVTQTPRYLIKTRGQQVTLSCSPISGHRSVSWYQQTPGQGLQFLFEYFSETQRNKGNFPGRFSGRQFSNSRSEMNVSTLELGDSALYLCASSSEGWWDEQFFGPGTRLTVL.

This chain uses TRBV28 with TRBJ1-2, with TRBD1 matching 10 bases. This CDR3 spans 16 amino acids. Germline assignment: CDR1 MDHEN and CDR2 SYDVKM. V was clipped by 5 bases and J by 3 bases; unmatched bases: 9. In DNA form, the CDR3 reads TGTGCCAGCAGTGACTCCAGACAGGGGGCGTACTATGGCTACACCTTC. Translation gives CASSDSRQGAYYGYTF.

Ten or more counts support this clonotype. This chain joins TRBV7-9 and TRBJ2-7, with D unclear. V shed 2 bases and J shed 4 bases, with 9 bases lying between them. This CDR3 comprises 13 residues. Per the germline V gene, CDR1 is SEHNR and CDR2 is FQNEAQ (reference sequence). The DNA of the CDR3 is TGTGCCAGCAGCTTACTACAACATTACGAGCAGTACTTC. It is translated as CASSLLQHYEQYF.

This clonotype occurred once. The genes are TRBV10-2 and TRBJ2-1; TRBD1 is a possible D gene (5 bases). V was pared by 8 bases and J by 7 bases, with 18 bases between. In germline, CDR1 is WSHSY, CDR2 SAAADI. The CDR3 runs 14 residues. The CDR3 DNA sequence: TGCGCCAGCTCCTTTCTCCCAGGGCGGAATGAGCAGTTCTTC. Residues: CASSFLPGRNEQFF.

This clonotype was found a few times. V is TRBV29-1 and J is TRBJ1-5; D unresolved. Trimming took off 6 bases at V and 2 bases at J, with 8 bases between the two ends. Per germline, CDR1 SQVTM and CDR2 ANQGSEA. This CDR3 is built from 12 residues. The CDR3 protein is CSVMDGNQPQHF. DNA for the CDR3: TGCAGCGTCATGGACGGCAATCAGCCCCAGCATTTT.

This clonotype was picked up a small number of times. The V gene is TRBV10-2, the J gene TRBJ1-5; D is uncertain. Trimming removed 3 bases at V and 9 bases at J, with 15 bases between. The germline V gene has CDR1 WSHSY and CDR2 SAAADI. The CDR3 runs 14 residues. Here the CDR3 reads CASSDTQQQGPQHF. In nucleotides, the CDR3 is TGCGCCAGCAGTGACACCCAGCAGCAAGGGCCCCAGCATTTT.

This clonotype was observed many times. The CDR3 DNA follows: TGTGCTATTAGGAAACTGCCTGACCACGAGCAGTACTTC. The encoded protein is CAIRKLPDHEQYF. V and J are TRBV10-3 and TRBJ2-7; unclear D gene. The germline V gene has CDR1 ENHRY and CDR2 SYGVKD. The length of the CDR3 is 13 residues.

In its sample, this clonotype was seen many times. The gene calls are TRBV3-1 and TRBJ1-2, with TRBD1 matching over 12 bases. CDR3 length: 18 residues. V lost 3 bases to trimming and J lost 8 bases; unmatched junction nucleotides: 16. Germline CDR1 and CDR2: LGHDT and YNNKEL (reference sequence). The CDR3 bases are TGTGCCAGCAGCCATCTACCGGGACAGGGGGCCCCAGGTACGGGCTACACCTTC. Residues: CASSHLPGQGAPGTGYTF.

This clonotype was recorded a few times. The rearrangement uses TRBV4-2 and TRBJ2-1, with D unresolved. CDR1 and CDR2 (germline): LGHNA, YNFKEQ. This CDR3 spans 18 amino acids. V lost 4 bases and J 0 bases, leaving 19 bases between the germline ends. In nucleotides, the CDR3 is TGTGCCAGCAGCCCAAGGTTACTGGACGCGAGCTCCTACAATGAGCAGTTCTTC. Its translation: CASSPRLLDASSYNEQFF.

This clonotype was seen ten or more times. The V call is TRBV11-2, the J call TRBJ2-5, with D unresolved. The germline V and J ends were trimmed by 5 bases and 4 bases, with 17 bases remaining between them. The germline gives CDR1 SGHAT, CDR2 FQNNGV. The CDR3 has 15 amino acids. CDR3 DNA sequence: TGTGCCAGCAGCCCTACGGGCTCCGTCAGAGAGACCCAGTACTTC. Encoded protein: CASSPTGSVRETQYF.

The chain recombines TRBV2 with TRBJ1-4, with 8 bases lining up with TRBD1. The CDR3 runs to 12 residues. Looked up from germline, CDR1 is SNHLY and CDR2 is FYNNEI. J lost 6 bases, V lost 6 bases, and 0 bases had no gene match. The chain's CDR3 is CASRDRDEKLFF. Written as DNA, the CDR3 is TGTGCCAGCAGGGACAGGGATGAAAAACTGTTTTTT.

The chain carries TRBV15 and TRBJ2-7; the D gene is possibly TRBD1 (5 bases). Trimming removed 8 bases from V and 0 bases from J, with 11 bases in between. From germline, CDR1 is LNHNV and CDR2 YYDKDF (reference sequence). The CDR3 is made up of 13 amino acids. The chain's CDR3 is CATGRRDSYEQYF. DNA for the CDR3: TGTGCCACCGGCCGCAGGGACTCCTACGAGCAGTACTTC.

On this clonotype: The junction differs from germline at one of its ends, possibly a read error. The chain joins TRBV5-6 to TRBJ1-1; the D gene is possibly TRBD1 (5 bases). CDR3 length: 15 amino acids. Germline loops: CDR1 SGHDT, CDR2 YYEEEE. This chain's CDR3 is CASTLGPGRNTEAFF. The CDR3 DNA sequence: TGTGCCAGCACCTTGGGGCCCGGACGAAACACTGAAGCTTTCTTT.

The chain has TRBV29-1 and TRBJ1-4; no firm D call. With 4 bases removed from V and 8 bases from J, the gap between germline ends came to 11 bases. CDR3 length: 12 amino acids. Germline V gives CDR1 SQVTM, CDR2 ANQGSEA. CDR3 DNA: TGCAGCGTTGCCGCCGTGGGCGAAAAACTGTTTTTT. This sequence encodes CSVAAVGEKLFF.

This clonotype was seen ten or more times. The gene calls are TRBV6-1 and TRBJ2-7; 8 nucleotides agree with TRBD1. Germline V gene data show CDR1 as MNHNS and CDR2 as SASEGT. V trimming: 7 bases; J trimming: 2 bases; junction bases outside the gene matches: 7. The CDR3 consists of 14 residues. CDR3 nucleotides: TGTGCCAGCAATCGGGCAGGGGGCCCCTACGAGCAGTACTTC. Amino acids: CASNRAGGPYEQYF.

This clonotype was counted between two and nine times. The V call is TRBV20-1, the J call TRBJ2-1; 10 bases agree with TRBD1. The CDR3 is made up of 14 amino acids. Per the germline V gene, CDR1 is DFQATT and CDR2 is SNEGSKA (reference sequence). V trimming: 5 bases; J trimming: 7 bases; junction bases outside the gene matches: 8. The CDR3 bases are TGCAGTGCTTGGAACGGACAGGGGGGAAATGAGCAGTTCTTC. Translated, it gives CSAWNGQGGNEQFF.

The CDR3 here is CASSFAGGDEKLFF. In DNA form, the CDR3 reads TGTGCCAGCAGCTTTGCGGGGGGCGATGAAAAACTGTTTTTT. The V gene is TRBV5-4, the J gene TRBJ1-4; perhaps TRBD1 as D (6 bases). V lost 2 bases and J lost 6, with 11 bases in between. The CDR3 extends over 14 amino acids. CDR1 is SGHNT and CDR2 is YYREEE in the germline V gene (reference sequence).

This clonotype was found many times. This sequence joins TRBV12-5 and TRBJ2-1; 9 nucleotides line up with TRBD1. The germline V gene encodes CDR1 LGHNT and CDR2 FRNRAP. With V trimmed by 6 bases and J by 8 bases, 11 bases remained unmatched. The CDR3 is made up of 15 amino acids. The CDR3 region is CASGPDRGRVDEQFF. The CDR3 nucleotides read TGTGCTAGTGGACCCGACAGGGGGAGAGTCGATGAGCAGTTCTTC.

J is TRBJ2-1 and V is TRBV28; D unresolved. Trimming pared 0 bases from V and 9 bases from J, leaving 9 bases between. This CDR3 spans 13 amino acids. CDR1 and CDR2 (germline): MDHEN, SYDVKM. The CDR3 spells CASSLCRRCEQFF. The CDR3 nucleotides are TGTGCCAGCAGTTTATGCCGGCGGTGTGAGCAGTTCTTC. Full variable domain (remainder filled in from reference TRBV28 and TRBJ2-1): DVKVTQSSRYLVKRTGEKVFLECVQDMDHENMFWYRQDPGLGLRLIYFSYDVKMKEKGDIPEGYSVSREKKERFSLILESASTNQTSMYLCASSLCRRCEQFFGPGTRLTVL.